This paragraph reports one T cell receptor (beta chain). This sample is part of a study of monozygotic twins with inflammatory bowel disease. TCRdb reworked the 5' RACE reads into one entry per CDR3 protein, no DNA. The sample data list approximately 300,000 distinct CDR3 sequences. There are 18 residues in the CDR3. Germline V CDR1 and CDR2: MNHEY, SVGEGT. The specimen sequenced was blood. The sequence came from a human donor with ulcerative colitis or Crohn's disease, or a healthy co-twin of an affected twin (not recorded which). The V gene is TRBV6-2 or TRBV6-3, the J gene TRBJ2-1; TCRdb proposes TRBD1, but this gene call is untestable without DNA. The CDR3 protein is CASSYSGGLSGSYNEQFF.